This T cell receptor beta chain was sequenced in a study of response to subunit inactivated influenza vaccine. V was shortened by 4 bases and J by 3 bases, with 15 bases between the two germline ends. The CDR3 has 15 residues. Germline V gene lookup returns CDR1 SQVTM and CDR2 ANQGSEA. In TCRdb, the RT-PCR reads were re-called with MiXCR into one record per CDR3 protein. This sample has approximately 200,000 distinct CDR3 sequences, with around 15% found just once. The sample was CD8+ T cells sorted from PBMCs, taken roughly 5 days after vaccination. The rearrangement joins TRBV29-1 to TRBJ2-2; TRBD1 might be the D (6 bases). This clonotype originated in a man aged 50-60 years who received an inactivated influenza vaccine. As DNA, the CDR3 is TGCAGCGTTGGGGGTGGGGGCTCGGACACCGGGGAGCTGTTTTTT. Amino acids: CSVGGGGSDTGELFF.